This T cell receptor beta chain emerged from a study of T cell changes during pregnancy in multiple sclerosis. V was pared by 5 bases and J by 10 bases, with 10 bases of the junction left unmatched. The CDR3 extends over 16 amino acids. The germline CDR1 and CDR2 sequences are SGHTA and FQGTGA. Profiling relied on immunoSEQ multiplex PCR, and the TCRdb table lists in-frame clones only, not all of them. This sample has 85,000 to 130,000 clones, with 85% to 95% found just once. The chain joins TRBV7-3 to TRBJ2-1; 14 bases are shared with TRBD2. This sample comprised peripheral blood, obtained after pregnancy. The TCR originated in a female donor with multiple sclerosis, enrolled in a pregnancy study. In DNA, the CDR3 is TGTGCCAGCAGCCCTAAGACTAGCGGGAGGGTCGGCGAGCAGTTCTTC. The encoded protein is CASSPKTSGRVGEQFF.